These 9 T cell receptor beta chains were all obtained from the same sample, sequenced in a study of T cells in Graves' hyperthyroidism and ophthalmopathy. Amplification of TCR beta CDR3 regions was performed using RNA transcripts as template. Initially, a first-round RT-PCR of the TCR CDR3 employed the HTBI primer set. Via MiXCR, TCRdb re-called the multiplex PCR reads, giving one row per CDR3 protein. The sample shows a few hundred thousand distinct CDR3 sequences, 20% of them seen only once. Sequenced: blood. The receptors derive from a man younger than 35 with Graves' hyperthyroidism.

This chain joins TRBV3-1 and TRBJ2-2; D tentatively fits TRBD1 or TRBD2 (5 bases each). The ends were cut back, 3 bases at V and 1 base at J, with 15 bases in the middle. Germline assignment: CDR1 LGHDT and CDR2 YNNKEL (reference sequence). The CDR3 has 17 amino acids. This CDR3 is CASSQEPGTLNTGELFF. Written as DNA, the CDR3 is TGTGCCAGCAGCCAGGAACCCGGGACGCTGAACACCGGGGAGCTGTTTTTT.

This clonotype was detected only a few times. The V and J genes are TRBV30 and TRBJ2-5; the D is unclear. The CDR3 contains 11 residues. CDR1 and CDR2 (germline): GTSNPN, SVGIG (reference sequence). Deletions cut 2 bases from V and 4 bases from J, with 5 bases between. The CDR3 DNA sequence: TGTGCCTGGAGTCCGGGAGAGACCCAGTACTTC. Protein: CAWSPGETQYF.

There are many counts of this clonotype. V is TRBV27 and J is TRBJ2-7; D might be TRBD2 (7 bases). V was trimmed by 2 bases and J by 6 bases, leaving 14 bases between them. Per the germline V gene, CDR1 is MNHEY and CDR2 is SMNVEV (reference sequence). The CDR3 runs 14 residues. The CDR3 region is CASSLMGGASEQYF. CDR3 nucleotides: TGTGCCAGCAGTTTAATGGGGGGGGCAAGCGAGCAGTACTTC.

This clonotype occurred many times. The chain joins TRBV14 to TRBJ2-7, with D perhaps matching TRBD1 (6 bases). Trimming shortened V by 1 base and J by 9 bases, and 13 bases separated the two germline ends. The length of the CDR3 is 13 residues. Germline assignment: CDR1 SGHDN and CDR2 FVKESK. In nucleotides, the CDR3 is TGTGCCAGCAGCCAAGGACAGGTCGGGCGGCAGTACTTC. It yields the protein CASSQGQVGRQYF. The whole variable domain, filled in from reference TRBV14 and TRBJ2-7, reads EAGVTQFPSHSVIEKGQTVTLRCDPISGHDNLYWYRRVMGKEIKFLLHFVKESKQDESGMPNNRFLAERTGGTYSTLKVQPAELEDSGVYFCASSQGQVGRQYFGPGTRLTVT.

This clonotype was seen ten or more times. This chain links TRBV7-9 with TRBJ1-1; 9 bases map to TRBD1. After removal of 3 bases from V and 10 bases from J, the junction contained 9 bases not matched to a gene. The CDR3 is 14 amino acids. Germline CDR1 SEHNR, CDR2 FQNEAQ (reference sequence). CDR3 sequence: CASSLVQGAIGAFF. The CDR3 DNA sequence: TGTGCCAGCAGCTTGGTACAGGGGGCGATTGGAGCTTTCTTT.

This clonotype was seen repeatedly, ten times or more. The chain employs TRBV2 and TRBJ2-7; the D gene is possibly TRBD1 (5 bases). The CDR3 covers 15 residues. V lost 1 base and J 3 bases, leaving 13 bases between the germline ends. The V gene's germline CDR1 is SNHLY and CDR2 FYNNEI. The CDR3 protein is CASSEGTIDLYEQYF. The CDR3 DNA reads TGTGCCAGCAGTGAAGGGACAATCGACCTCTACGAGCAGTACTTC.

This clonotype was seen at least ten times. This chain links TRBV12-3 or TRBV12-4 with TRBJ1-5; D perhaps matches TRBD1 (5 bases). The CDR3 contains 16 residues. Trimming removed 1 base from V and 3 bases from J, with 13 bases in between. The CDR3 is CASSLGSGFDNQPQHF. The CDR3 DNA reads TGTGCCAGCAGTTTAGGGTCAGGGTTCGACAATCAGCCCCAGCATTTT.

In this sample, this clonotype turned up many times. One end of the junction fails to match germline, which may point to a read error. The chain has TRBV10-1 and TRBJ2-5; maybe TRBD2 (6 bases). CDR3 length: 13 amino acids. Germline V CDR1 and CDR2: WNHNN, SYGVQD (reference sequence). This CDR3 is CASSPGVQETQYF. CDR3 bases: TGTGCCAGCAGTCCGGGGGTACAAGAGACCCAGTACTTC.

This clonotype was observed a handful of times. The rearrangement links TRBV12-3 or TRBV12-4 to TRBJ1-2; possible D gene TRBD1, 6 bases. The CDR3 spans 17 residues. V shed 7 bases and J shed 4 bases, with 25 bases lying between them. The CDR3 loop reads CASIKGQTLNLLYGYTF. CDR3 sequence (DNA): TGTGCCAGCATCAAAGGACAGACCCTTAATCTCCTCTATGGCTACACCTTC.